This TCR beta chain emerged from a study of blood T cell repertoires in COVID-19. Study background: Sources were T cells, B-cell-depleted T cells, or PBMCs; the material itself was cDNA or gDNA.

Sequenced by immunoSEQ multiplex PCR; TCRdb stores in-frame clones only, minus some. The table shows about 270,000 clones, with 85% to 90% occurring only once. The sample taken for sequencing was PBMCs or T cells enriched from blood (not recorded which). This clonotype was obtained from a woman aged 18-29 years who had recovered from COVID-19.

The chain's CDR3 is CASSNLRTGENTEAFF. Here the CDR3 DNA reads TGTGCCAGTAGTAACCTCAGGACAGGTGAGAACACTGAAGCTTTCTTT. The chain joins TRBV19 to TRBJ1-1; 7 nucleotides match TRBD1. J was trimmed by 1 base and V by 4 bases; bases with no gene match: 9. The CDR3 runs to 16 residues. Germline V gene data show CDR1 as LNHDA and CDR2 as SQIVND (reference sequence).